The present T cell receptor (beta chain) was sequenced within a study of CD8 T cells in ankylosing spondylitis. Overall study findings and caveats: In ankylosing spondylitis blood, a motif of roughly eight highly homologous TCR beta variants appeared characteristic.

This clonotype was counted at least ten times. What it binds is unknown. Trimming took 8 bases from V and 0 from J, leaving 10 bases between them. Germline values: CDR1 ENHRY, CDR2 SYGVKD. The CDR3 is 14 residues long. MiXCR, run by TCRdb on the 5' RACE reads, gives a single entry per CDR3 protein. The sample holds more than 300,000 distinct CDR3 sequences, under 8.5% seen once. Specimen: blood, either unsorted or a sorted T cell fraction (not recorded which). The sequence derives from a male donor with ankylosing spondylitis. The gene calls are TRBV10-3 and TRBJ2-2, with D hard to call. The CDR3 loop is CAIRGDSNTGELFF. The CDR3 coding sequence is TGTGCCATCCGAGGAGATTCGAACACCGGGGAGCTGTTTTTT.